This T cell receptor (beta chain) was found in a study of spatial heterogeneity in lung cancer. Study-wide background: Matched bulk RNA-seq yielded a T cell module score, and TCR transcript counts in tumor regions correlated strongly with that score.

Study-wide results and caveats: Tumor mutation count correlated with how many alpha and beta TCRs expanded intratumorally.

TCRdb reprocessed the 5' RACE reads via MiXCR and lists one record per CDR3 protein. The data show fewer than 3,500 distinct CDR3 sequences, 17% seen once. Time point defined: sample taken at primary tumor resection. Samples were obtained from 70 or so donors, all untreated early-stage non-small cell lung cancer patients. This clonotype was observed a few times. Its specificity is unknown. The size of this beta chain means little, since it is a stray read in a library made for alpha chains. This TCR was recovered from a male donor with early-stage non-small cell lung cancer. The specimen comprised lung tumor tissue, sampled at surgery.

CDR3 sequence: CASSPVPYEQYF. The DNA for the CDR3 is TGTGCCAGCTCCCCGGTCCCCTACGAGCAGTACTTC. This chain connects TRBV18 to TRBJ2-7; D is undetermined. Germline V gene lookup returns CDR1 KGHSH and CDR2 LQKENI. The ends were cut back, 6 bases at V and 2 bases at J, with 8 bases in the middle. The CDR3 consists of 12 residues.